These T cell receptor beta chains were read from a single sample in a study of blood T cell repertoires in COVID-19. The assay was immunoSEQ multiplex PCR, and TCRdb's table has in-frame clones only and misses some. The table shows a few hundred thousand clones, with approximately 84% occurring only once. The sequencing input was PBMCs or T cells enriched from blood (not recorded which). Receptors originate from a middle-aged man who had recovered from COVID-19. The CDR3 runs from the conserved cysteine through the conserved F or W. Some rows mark clone size as missing; the rest say once, few, many or name a class of expanded clone.

v_call: TRBV16
clone_size: NA
cdr3_aa: CASSQGRQNIQYF

v_call: TRBV30
clone_size: many
cdr3_aa: CAWSGSRGQPQHF

v_call: TRBV5-6
clone_size: NA
cdr3_aa: CASTSWGRIQPQHF

v_call: TRBV2
clone_size: NA
cdr3_aa: CASRRDREFGYTF

v_call: TRBV9
clone_size: NA
cdr3_aa: CASSVYMNTEAFF

v_call: TRBV24-1
clone_size: NA
cdr3_aa: CATSRERSNEQFF

v_call: TRBV29-1
clone_size: NA
cdr3_aa: CSAGTGRTEAFF

v_call: TRBV28
clone_size: NA
cdr3_aa: CASTHLDRYEQYF

v_call: TRBV9
clone_size: NA
cdr3_aa: CASSAPDYGYTF

v_call: TRBV5-1
clone_size: NA
cdr3_aa: CASSSGQEGYEQYF

v_call: TRBV19
clone_size: NA
cdr3_aa: CASRDLTASFGNTIYF